The present TCR beta chain was sequenced within a study of blood T cell repertoires in COVID-19. Study as a whole: T cells, B-cell-depleted T cells, or PBMCs provided the cDNA or gDNA that served as material.

Seattle-derived patients entered the study during active infection and were followed longitudinally. Germline trimming cut 8 bases from V and 1 base from J; bases unmatched to any gene: 12. The germline CDR1 and CDR2 sequences are ENHRY and SYGVKD. CDR3 length equals 17 residues. In the source study's methods: Amplifying reference gene primers gave estimates of nucleated cell counts. Clones were read by immunoSEQ multiplex PCR, and TCRdb kept only the in-frame ones, dropping some. That table gives V, J and clone size, and the DNA gave D and trimming. The data hold roughly 180,000 clones, with 70% to 90% observed a single time.

This TCR was recovered from a woman in her forties or fifties with COVID-19, enrolled during active disease. The genes are TRBV10-3 and TRBJ2-3; 10 bases fit TRBD2. Sequenced input: peripheral blood. CDR3: CAISGVSGGIGTDTQYF. CDR3 coding DNA: TGTGCCATCTCAGGGGTTAGCGGGGGGATCGGCACAGATACGCAGTATTTT.